The 25 T cell receptor beta chains below were found in one sample sequenced in a study of CD8+ T cells in alopecia areata. Treatment specified: oral pan-JAK inhibitor, 5-10 mg twice daily. Extraction and reverse transcription of RNA yielded cDNA as the sequencing template. Profiling relied on immunoSEQ multiplex PCR, and the TCRdb table lists in-frame clones only, not all of them. In the table there are fewer than 150,000 clones, 82% of which are singletons. The sample consisted of CD8+ T cells sorted from blood, taken at week 4, from a patient treated with tofacitinib. Receptors were obtained from a human donor with alopecia areata.

The genes are TRBV7-9 and TRBJ2-5; D gene uncertain. Between the trimmed V and J ends, which lost 5 bases and 7 bases, there was a span of 17 bases. This CDR3 contains 14 residues. CDR1 and CDR2 from the germline V gene are SEHNR and FQNEAQ (reference sequence). The CDR3, as DNA: TGTGCCAGCAGCCCACCTAACTCCTACGGGACCCAGTACTTC. Protein sequence: CASSPPNSYGTQYF.

The CDR3 loop reads CSVLETYEEQFF. The CDR3 bases are TGCAGCGTCCTGGAAACCTATGAGGAGCAGTTCTTC. The chain uses TRBV29-1 and TRBJ2-1; D call uncertain. The germline V gene has CDR1 SQVTM and CDR2 ANQGSEA. V lost 6 bases and J 10 bases, leaving 16 bases between the germline ends. The CDR3 loop spans 12 amino acids.

The chain uses TRBV9 and TRBJ2-1; TRBD2 might be the D (7 bases). The CDR3 length is 15 residues. Germline values: CDR1 SGDLS, CDR2 YYNGEE. V lost 0 bases, J lost 5 bases, and 12 bases lay in between. CDR3: CASSVVGGPNNEQFF. CDR3 bases: TGTGCCAGCAGCGTAGTCGGGGGGCCTAACAATGAGCAGTTCTTC.

This clone was detected only once. The chain uses TRBV2 and TRBJ2-3, with D uncertain. CDR3 length: 15 residues. Germline CDR1 is SNHLY and CDR2 is FYNNEI. Trimming stripped 6 bases from V and 1 base from J, with 14 bases between. Here the CDR3 DNA reads TGTGCCAGCAGGGGATGGACCGCGGGCACAGATACGCAGTATTTT. The encoded protein is CASRGWTAGTDTQYF.

The rearrangement links TRBV7-9 to TRBJ1-1; 9 bases are shared with TRBD1. With 5 bases clipped from V and 4 bases from J, the junction kept 8 bases outside the gene matches. Per the germline V gene, CDR1 is SEHNR and CDR2 is FQNEAQ (reference sequence). This CDR3 is built from 15 residues. The CDR3 DNA sequence: TGTGCCAGCAGCCCGGGGACAGGGCCCGGCACTGAAGCTTTCTTT. Protein product: CASSPGTGPGTEAFF.

The chain employs TRBV15 and TRBJ2-1; 8 bases agree with TRBD2. The germline CDR1 and CDR2 sequences are LNHNV and YYDKDF (reference sequence). The CDR3 totals 15 residues. The V segment lost 4 bases and the J segment 2 bases; nucleotides outside the gene matches: 4. CDR3 in amino acids: CATSKRGGTYNEQFF. CDR3 nucleotides: TGTGCCACCAGCAAACGGGGGGGCACCTACAATGAGCAGTTCTTC.

The gene calls are TRBV5-1 and TRBJ1-1; the match to TRBD1 covers 9 bases. The length of the CDR3 is 14 residues. Germline CDR1 reads SGHRS; CDR2 reads YFSETQ. The V and J ends lost 0 bases and 5 bases, in that order; junction bases with no gene match: 2. The CDR3 spells CASSLGTGVTEAFF. The CDR3 DNA is TGCGCCAGCAGCTTGGGGACAGGGGTAACTGAAGCTTTCTTT.

The chain recombines TRBV27 with TRBJ2-5; TRBD1 matches 11 bases. The junction had 7 bases not matched to a gene; V was cut back by 5 bases and J by 5 bases. The germline V gene encodes CDR1 MNHEY and CDR2 SMNVEV (reference sequence). This CDR3 contains 15 residues. The CDR3 bases are TGTGCCAGCAGTACGGGACAGGGGGAAACGGAGACCCAGTACTTC. Its translation is CASSTGQGETETQYF.

The chain employs TRBV10-2 and TRBJ2-1; either TRBD1 or TRBD2 may supply D (5 bases each). The CDR3 length is 11 residues. V was shortened by 4 bases and J by 9 bases, with 7 bases between the two germline ends. Germline V lookup: CDR1 WSHSY, CDR2 SAAADI. The CDR3 loop reads CASSGGFEQFF. CDR3 DNA: TGCGCCAGCAGTGGGGGGTTTGAGCAGTTCTTC.

This rearrangement joins TRBV30 to TRBJ2-3; D is undetermined. V was cut by 0 bases and J by 2 bases, with 9 bases left in between. CDR3 size: 14 residues. Germline lookup yields CDR1 GTSNPN and CDR2 SVGIG (reference sequence). CDR3 residues: CAWSVLGNTDTQYF. The CDR3 DNA is TGTGCCTGGAGTGTATTGGGCAACACAGATACGCAGTATTTT.

V gene TRBV4-1 combines with J gene TRBJ2-7; TRBD2 is a possible D gene (6 bases). Germline V gene sequence: CDR1 MGHRA, CDR2 YSYEKL. The CDR3 length is 15 residues. V was cut by 0 bases and J by 3 bases, with 12 bases left in between. The chain's CDR3 is CASSQDSGTLYEQYF. CDR3 nucleotide sequence: TGCGCCAGCAGCCAAGACTCCGGGACTCTCTACGAGCAGTACTTC.

The V and J genes are TRBV5-1 and TRBJ2-7; D tentatively fits TRBD1 or TRBD2 (6 bases each). Germline CDR1 and CDR2: SGHRS and YFSETQ. The CDR3 totals 14 residues. Between the trimmed V and J ends, which lost 1 base and 6 bases, there was a span of 14 bases. For the CDR3, the DNA is TGCGCCAGCAGCTTGATCCGGGGGCAAGGCGAGCAGTACTTC. This sequence encodes CASSLIRGQGEQYF.

The chain joins TRBV2 to TRBJ1-2, with D unresolved. V was clipped by 9 bases and J by 7 bases, with 15 bases between them. CDR1 SNHLY and CDR2 FYNNEI come from the germline V gene. CDR3 length: 12 residues. CDR3 residues: CAREGPDLGYTF. CDR3 DNA: TGTGCCAGAGAGGGTCCTGACCTTGGCTACACCTTC.

The J gene is TRBJ2-3, the V gene TRBV10-3; TRBD1 aligns across 7 bases. Germline lookup yields CDR1 ENHRY and CDR2 SYGVKD. V shed 2 bases, J shed 3 bases, and the junction held 5 bases outside the gene matches. The CDR3 covers 15 residues. For the CDR3, the DNA is TGTGCCATCAGTGAGAGGGGACAGCTAACAGATACGCAGTATTTT. Protein: CAISERGQLTDTQYF.

The V and J genes are TRBV4-1 and TRBJ2-7, with D perhaps being TRBD1 or TRBD2 (5 bases each). In germline, CDR1 is MGHRA, CDR2 YSYEKL. This CDR3 spans 14 amino acids. V lost 0 bases to trimming and J lost 2 bases, with 8 bases between them. CDR3 nucleotides: TGCGCCAGCAGCCAAGAGGGGGTTACCTACGAGCAGTACTTC. It encodes CASSQEGVTYEQYF.

The CDR3 region has the DNA TGTGCCACCAGCTCCGGACTAGCGGAAACCAATGAGCAGTTCTTC. Protein: CATSSGLAETNEQFF. The V and J genes are TRBV15 and TRBJ2-1, with 10 positions matching TRBD2. The V segment lost 5 bases and the J segment 6 bases; nucleotides outside the gene matches: 7. This CDR3 spans 15 amino acids. Germline V gene data show CDR1 as LNHNV and CDR2 as YYDKDF (reference sequence).

The V gene is TRBV6-5, the J gene TRBJ1-2; D is ambiguous. This CDR3 has 15 amino acids. Trimming pared 2 bases from V and 6 bases from J, leaving 16 bases between. Germline V CDR1 and CDR2: MNHEY, SVGAGI. This chain's CDR3 is CASSYGLGIVHGYTF. CDR3 in DNA: TGTGCCAGCAGTTACGGTCTAGGGATAGTACATGGCTACACCTTC.

V and J are TRBV7-2 and TRBJ2-5; 12 bases agree with TRBD1. The length of the CDR3 is 15 residues. V dropped 0 bases and J dropped 5; count of bases not matched to a gene: 1. Germline V gene lookup returns CDR1 SGHTA and CDR2 FQGNSA. The CDR3 DNA follows: TGTGCCAGCAGCTTAGCGGGGACAGGGGGCGAGACCCAGTACTTC. Translation gives CASSLAGTGGETQYF.

This chain connects TRBV4-3 to TRBJ1-2; D is unresolved. V was clipped by 5 bases and J by 1 base, with 11 bases between them. Germline V gene sequence: CDR1 LGHNA, CDR2 YSLEER. The CDR3 totals 14 residues. The CDR3 loop reads CASSSAGLNYGYTF. The CDR3, as DNA: TGCGCCAGCAGCTCTGCGGGTCTTAACTATGGCTACACCTTC.

This clone was seen just once. This chain connects TRBV29-1 to TRBJ2-7; D assignment may be TRBD1 or TRBD2 (6 bases each). In germline, CDR1 is SQVTM, CDR2 ANQGSEA. The CDR3 is made up of 15 amino acids. V gave up 4 bases and J gave up 5 bases, with 21 bases separating them. CDR3 nucleotides: TGCAGCGTTGTTCTGGGGGCGGCTTGGGGGGACGAGCAGTACTTC. Translation gives CSVVLGAAWGDEQYF.

The chain recombines TRBV5-6 with TRBJ2-3, with TRBD1 as a possible D gene (5 bases). Germline CDR1 reads SGHDT; CDR2 reads YYEEEE. V was trimmed by 3 bases and J by 6 bases, leaving 8 bases between them. The length of the CDR3 is 12 residues. CDR3 loop: CASSSTGDTQYF. The CDR3 region has the DNA TGTGCCAGCAGCTCAACAGGTGATACGCAGTATTTT.

The V call is TRBV5-8, the J call TRBJ2-5; 7 bases match TRBD1. V was pared by 4 bases and J by 1 base, with 13 bases of the junction left unmatched. Germline CDR1 reads SGHTS; CDR2 reads YDEGEE. The CDR3 length is 17 residues. CDR3 sequence: CASSDLRETGAQETQYF. In DNA, the CDR3 is TGTGCCAGCAGCGACCTAAGAGAAACAGGGGCCCAAGAGACCCAGTACTTC. Combining the CDR3 with reference TRBV5-8 and TRBJ2-5 gives the whole variable domain EAGVTQSPTHLIKTRGQQATLRCSPISGHTSVYWYQQALGLGLQFLLWYDEGEERNRGNFPPRFSGRQFPNYSSELNVNALELEDSALYLCASSDLRETGAQETQYFGPGTRLLVL.

The chain joins TRBV7-9 to TRBJ2-7; D is unclear. The assigned J gene may be wrong: the sequence end matches TRBJ2-5 better. Germline V lookup: CDR1 SEHNR, CDR2 FQNEAQ (reference sequence). The CDR3 length is 14 residues. This CDR3 is CASSLASRWETQYF. The CDR3 DNA is TGTGCCAGCAGCTTAGCGAGCCGTTGGGAGACCCAGTACTTC.

This clone was seen at least ten times. The J gene is TRBJ2-3, the V gene TRBV5-1; D remains ambiguous. This CDR3 region has 15 residues. Germline-derived CDR1 and CDR2 are SGHRS and YFSETQ. V was clipped by 1 base and J by 1 base, with 10 bases between them. In DNA, the CDR3 is TGCGCCAGCAGCTTGTCAGCGACCGGCACAGATACGCAGTATTTT. It specifies CASSLSATGTDTQYF.

This chain joins TRBV13 and TRBJ2-4, with a possible D match to TRBD1 (6 bases). Germline CDR1 is PRHDT and CDR2 is FYEKMQ (reference sequence). V lost 5 bases, J lost 0 bases, and 11 bases lay in between. The CDR3 runs 15 residues. DNA for the CDR3: TGTGCCAGCAGCACGACAGGACTAGCCAAAAACATTCAGTACTTC. Translating it yields CASSTTGLAKNIQYF. The full variable domain, completed using reference TRBV13 and TRBJ2-4, is AAGVIQSPRHLIKEKRETATLKCYPIPRHDTVYWYQQGPGQDPQFLISFYEKMQSDKGSIPDRFSAQQFSDYHSELNMSSLELGDSALYFCASSTTGLAKNIQYFGAGTRLSVL.